This is a list of T cell receptor beta chains from one sample in a study of T cells in Graves' hyperthyroidism and ophthalmopathy. TCRdb used MiXCR to reprocess the multiplex PCR reads, holding one entry per CDR3 protein. This sample has approximately 360,000 distinct CDR3 sequences, with around 25% found just once. Sequencing was carried out using blood. The origin of the receptors is a man in his forties or fifties with Graves' hyperthyroidism. Both conserved end residues are part of each CDR3. D genes are given only for firm matches. The size of a clone is reported for some rows only, either as once, few or many, or as a class for expanded clones.

many,TRBJ2-5,TRBV2,TRBD1,TGTGCCAGCCGCTACAGGGGAGATCAAGAGACCCAGTACTTC,CASRYRGDQETQYF
.,TRBJ2-5,TRBV9,TRBD1,TGTGCCAGCAGCGTAGACTGGGACAGGGGAGAGACCCAGTACTTC,CASSVDWDRGETQYF
many,TRBJ2-3,TRBV19,TRBD2,TGTGCCAGTAGTATAGATGGGGGGGGAACGCAGTATTTT,CASSIDGGGTQYF
.,TRBJ1-1,TRBV19,.,TGTGCCAGTAGTCCCCGGGGCCTTATCACTGAAGCTTTCTTT,CASSPRGLITEAFF
.,TRBJ2-3,TRBV6-1,.,TGTGCCAGCAGTTTGGGTAGCGGTTTGACAGATACGCAGTATTTT,CASSLGSGLTDTQYF
.,TRBJ1-1,TRBV5-1,.,TGCGCCAGCAGAAATGGAGGGTTAAACACTGAAGCTTTCTTT,CASRNGGLNTEAFF
.,TRBJ2-5,TRBV28,.,TGTGCCAGCAGTGGAACGTCCCAGTACTTC,CASSGTSQYF
.,TRBJ2-7,TRBV24-1,TRBD2,TGTGCCACCTGGACTAGCGGGAGCTCCTACGAGCAGTACTTC,CATWTSGSSYEQYF
.,TRBJ2-5,TRBV12-3/TRBV12-4,.,TGTGCCAGCAGTTTAGGGTATCCCCCCCAGTACTTC,CASSLGYPPQYF
.,TRBJ2-7,TRBV29-1,.,TGCAGCGTCCGGGAATTCCGCGGCGAGCAGTACTTC,CSVREFRGEQYF
few,TRBJ2-2,TRBV2,TRBD2,TGTGCCAGCAGTGTGGCTAGCGGGAACACCGGGGAGCTGTTTTTT,CASSVASGNTGELFF
many,TRBJ2-7,TRBV11-3,.,TGTGCCAGCAGCTTAGTAATTGGGGGCGAGCAGTACTTC,CASSLVIGGEQYF
many,TRBJ1-1,TRBV18,TRBD1,TGTGCCAGCTCACCACCGACAGGGCGTACTGAAGCTTTCTTT,CASSPPTGRTEAFF
many,TRBJ1-1,TRBV7-9,.,TGTGCCAGCAGCTTCTATTTCGGCGTTTCCACTGAAGCTTTCTTT,CASSFYFGVSTEAFF
.,TRBJ2-1,TRBV6-1,.,TGTGCCAGCAGTGAAATTAGTTTTAACTATGAGCAGTTCTTC,CASSEISFNYEQFF
.,TRBJ1-2,TRBV28,TRBD1,TGTGCCAGCAGTACCCGCAGGGGGAAAAACTATGGCTACACCTTC,CASSTRRGKNYGYTF
few,TRBJ2-7,TRBV11-2,.,TGTGCCAGCAGCTTAGCGGTGGACAGACCTTCCTACGAGCAGTACTTC,CASSLAVDRPSYEQYF
few,TRBJ2-5,TRBV7-3,TRBD2,TGTGCCAGCAGCCCCCACCGGGGAGGGTCCCAGTACTTC,CASSPHRGGSQYF
few,TRBJ2-1,TRBV10-3,.,TGTGCCATCAGTGAGAATTGGGAGAATGAGCAGTTCTTC,CAISENWENEQFF
few,TRBJ2-1,TRBV24-1,TRBD2,TGTGCCACCAGTGAGGGGGGACTAGCGGGAGGGATCTCCTACAATGAGCAGTTCTTC,CATSEGGLAGGISYNEQFF
.,TRBJ2-1,TRBV7-3,TRBD2,TGTGCCAGCAGCGATAGCGGGAGGGGGAATGAGCAGTTCTTC,CASSDSGRGNEQFF
.,TRBJ1-3,TRBV5-1,.,TGCGCCAGCAGCTTGACACGGGCTGGAAACACCATATATTTT,CASSLTRAGNTIYF
many,TRBJ1-1,TRBV12-3/TRBV12-4,TRBD1,TGTGCCAGCAGTGGGCCGGGACAGTGGAACACTGAAGCTTTCTTT,CASSGPGQWNTEAFF
many,TRBJ1-1,TRBV29-1,TRBD1,TGCAGCGTCCGGGACAGAGACACTGAAGCTTTCTTT,CSVRDRDTEAFF
many,TRBJ2-7,TRBV3-1,TRBD2,TGTGCCAGCAGCCCCCGCCTGGGAGGGAGAGCTTACGAGCAGTACTTC,CASSPRLGGRAYEQYF
.,TRBJ2-1,TRBV20-1,.,TGCAGTGCTAGAATGAACGAGCAGTTCTTC,CSARMNEQFF
.,TRBJ2-1,TRBV19,.,TGCCTGAGGGAGTCCTACAATGAGCAGTTCTTC,CLRESYNEQFF
many,TRBJ1-1,TRBV7-3,.,TGTGCCAGCAGCTTAACCCGGGGGGGCACTGAAGCTTTCTTT,CASSLTRGGTEAFF
many,TRBJ2-1,TRBV27,TRBD2,TGTGCCAGCAGTTCGGGACTAGCGGGTAATGAGCAGTTCTTC,CASSSGLAGNEQFF
few,TRBJ2-5,TRBV12-3/TRBV12-4,.,TGTGCCAGCAGCCCAATCGGTGGCCAAGAGACCCAGTACTTC,CASSPIGGQETQYF
.,TRBJ2-1,TRBV11-2,TRBD2,TGTGCCAGCAGCTTTGTTTCGGGAGGGTACAATGAGCGGTTCTTC,CASSFVSGGYNERFF
.,TRBJ2-1,TRBV7-2,TRBD2,TGTGCCAGCAGCGTAGCTCCGGGAGGTTCCTACAATGAGCAGTTCTTC,CASSVAPGGSYNEQFF
few,TRBJ2-5,TRBV11-2,.,TGTGCCAGCAAGGGGGAGTACCAAGAGACCCAGTACTTC,CASKGEYQETQYF
many,TRBJ2-1,TRBV27,.,TGTGCCAGCAGCTTATTAGGAGGGGGCAATGAGCAGTTCTTC,CASSLLGGGNEQFF
few,TRBJ2-1,TRBV5-1,TRBD2,TGCGCCAGCAGCTTGGGGGCGGGAGGCAACAATGAGCAGTTCTTC,CASSLGAGGNNEQFF
many,TRBJ2-5,TRBV11-3,.,TGTGCCAGCAGCTTTAGCACGGGACAAGAGACCCAGTACTTC,CASSFSTGQETQYF
.,TRBJ2-2,TRBV20-1,TRBD2,TGCAGTGCTAGACCCGGGACTAAGAACACCGGGGAGCTGTTTTTT,CSARPGTKNTGELFF
.,TRBJ2-6,TRBV27,TRBD1,TGTGCCAGCGGACAGGGTTCGGGGGCCAACGTCCTGACTTTC,CASGQGSGANVLTF
many,TRBJ2-3,TRBV27,TRBD2,TGTGCCAGCAGTAGGACTAGTTCACCAGATACGCAGTATTTT,CASSRTSSPDTQYF
.,TRBJ2-1,TRBV14,.,TGTGCCAGCAGCCAGAGGAGGGAGAGCTCCTACAATGAGCAGTTCTTC,CASSQRRESSYNEQFF
.,TRBJ1-5,TRBV19,.,TGTGCCAGTAGTACTCAGGGAGCCCAGCCCCAGCATTTT,CASSTQGAQPQHF
few,TRBJ2-7,TRBV7-9,TRBD2,TGTGCCAGCAGCCCATCTAGCGGGAGTTCCGAGCAGTACTTC,CASSPSSGSSEQYF
many,TRBJ2-5,TRBV20-1,.,TGCAGTGCTAGAGAGCTAGCGCGATATAAAGAGACCCAGTACTTC,CSARELARYKETQYF